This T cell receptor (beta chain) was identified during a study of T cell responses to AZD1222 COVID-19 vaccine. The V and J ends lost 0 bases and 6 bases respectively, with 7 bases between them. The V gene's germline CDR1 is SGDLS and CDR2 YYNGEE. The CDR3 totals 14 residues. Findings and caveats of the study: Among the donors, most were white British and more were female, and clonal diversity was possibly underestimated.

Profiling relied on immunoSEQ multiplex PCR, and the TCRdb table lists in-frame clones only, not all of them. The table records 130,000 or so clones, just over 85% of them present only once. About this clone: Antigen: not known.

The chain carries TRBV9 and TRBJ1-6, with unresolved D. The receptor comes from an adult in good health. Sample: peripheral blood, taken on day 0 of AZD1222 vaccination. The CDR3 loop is CASSVDLGNSPLHF. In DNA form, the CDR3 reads TGTGCCAGCAGCGTAGATCTGGGTAATTCACCCCTCCACTTT. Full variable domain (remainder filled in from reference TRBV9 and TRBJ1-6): DSGVTQTPKHLITATGQRVTLRCSPRSGDLSVYWYQQSLDQGLQFLIQYYNGEERAKGNILERFSAQQFPDLHSELNLSSLELGDSALYFCASSVDLGNSPLHFGNGTRLTVT.